Included here is one TCR beta chain sequence, with context. This clone was seen only once. What antigen it recognizes has not been identified. No base quality information exists; no much larger clone differs at one position. Each PCR received spiked-in synthetic TCR analog templates so that absolute template abundance could be estimated from read counts. The immunoSEQ assay was used to amplify TCRbeta CDR3 regions from genomic DNA with bias-controlled V and J gene primers. Rearranged TCRbeta segments were sequenced at approximately 20X coverage. The paper's data handling went like this. Clustering was used to correct sequencing errors, and CDR3s were annotated against IMGT to assign V, D and J genes. Only productive TCRbeta rearrangements were used in downstream analyses, excluding out-of-frame or stop-codon sequences. To compute clonality, Shannon entropy was normalized by the log of the number of unique productive sequences and then subtracted from one. Clones differing between time points or between blood and tumor were identified by Fisher's exact test with Benjamini-Hochberg correction at adjusted p below 0.01. The table was pulled from immuneACCESS by TCRdb, which kept in-frame rearrangements only. Such tables lose some clones; where checked, under half of the loss comes from unresolved V genes, and the rest has no known cause. That table furnishes V, J and clone size, whereas the DNA furnished D and trimming. Counted in this sample were tens of thousands of clones; roughly 89% of them appeared once. The ten largest clones add up to 2% to 2.5% of the sample.

These data originate in a study of PD-L1 blockade in urothelial cancer (dated by TCRdb to the late 2010s). A note on the overall study: Therapy was started at some point between 2013 and 2015 for all patients, and atezolizumab 1,200 mg was administered intravenously every 3 weeks. About 90% of the roughly 29 patients were males with bladder-origin urothelial cancer, and 18 of 29 reported a prior smoking history. Patients had an ECOG performance status of 0 or 1 and had received between 0 and 3 prior chemotherapy regimens. Blood samples were analyzed at 3 weeks after treatment start (second dose) and at 6 weeks after treatment start. A median of roughly 140,000 T cells and 83,000 or so unique TCRs was obtained from blood samples, and a median clonality of approximately 0.08 was observed. The study, an exploratory multi-omic analysis, examined somatic, immune and clinical correlates of response to PD-L1 blockade with atezolizumab in urothelial cancer. Pretreatment tumor samples and matched peripheral blood, collected serially before and after atezolizumab treatment, underwent TCR sequencing. Durable clinical benefit was defined as a progression-free survival longer than 6 months, and TCR features were additionally tested against progression-free survival and overall survival. In the same patients, pretreatment tumors underwent whole exome sequencing and RNA sequencing in addition to TCR sequencing. Roughly 10 patients achieved durable clinical benefit and about 22 did not. Twenty-nine patients had pretreatment blood TCR-seq, about 25 had at least one posttreatment blood collection, and about 25 had tumor TCR-seq. What the authors observed across the whole study: Small sample size (n ≈ 29) and many exploratory analyses mean the results are intended to be hypothesis-generating. Greater expansion of tumor-associated TCR clones in peripheral blood 3 weeks after the start of treatment was observed in patients with durable benefit (n of about 20, p = 0.022). Improved progression-free and overall survival was found to be associated with pretreatment peripheral blood TCR clonality below the median.

What the time point label conveys for this sample: pretreatment peripheral blood. A cohort of approximately 30 patients with locally advanced or metastatic urothelial carcinoma, treated at Memorial Sloan Kettering on a trial protocol, was included. Peripheral blood mononuclear cells were collected pretreatment and during treatment, with between 1 and 8 total time points obtained per patient. The Qiagen DNeasy Blood extraction kit was used to purify genomic DNA from total PBMCs and tumor samples. PBMCs were collected pretreatment and during treatment, and were isolated and stored as previously described. There are 17 amino acids in the CDR3, from cysteine to phenylalanine inclusive. CDR3 DNA is the only sequence kept; it has 51 bases, read in frame from the first base. According to the germline V gene, CDR1 reads SGHNT and CDR2 reads YENEEA. V is cut back by 5 bases and J by 3 bases, with 8 bases in the junction unmatched.

The sequencing used PBMCs, collected around atezolizumab (anti-PD-L1) treatment. This clonotype was obtained from a man aged 60 to 69 with urothelial cancer. The chain is encoded by TRBV11-3 joined to TRBJ2-3; 13 middle bases align to TRBD2. Read as DNA, the sequence is TGTGCCAGCAGCGTCGGGACTAGCGGGATGTCTACAGATACGCAGTATTTT. Its amino acids are CASSVGTSGMSTDTQYF.